This entry features one T cell receptor (beta chain) sequence. The antigen is undetermined. These data belong to a study of identical twins. Regarding the study as a whole: Beta out-of-frame twin sharing showed a weaker excess. In drawing conclusions, the study used cross-sectional statistical analysis and did not follow the same donors. Monozygotic twin pairs showed more out-of-frame TCR alpha sharing than models estimated.

The CDR3 spans 14 residues. V shed 2 bases and J shed 4 bases, with 11 bases lying between them. Germline lookup yields CDR1 ENHRY and CDR2 SYGVKD. TCRdb reprocessed the 5' RACE reads via MiXCR and lists one record per CDR3 protein. The repertoire holds 1,800,000 or so distinct CDR3 sequences, with roughly a third as singletons. The sequence was obtained from a newborn girl in good health. The sample was cord blood. The chain employs TRBV10-3 and TRBJ1-2, with a tentative D call TRBD1 (5 bases). Here the CDR3 reads CAISETGDSYGYTF. The CDR3 DNA is TGTGCCATCAGTGAGACGGGGGATAGCTATGGCTACACCTTC.